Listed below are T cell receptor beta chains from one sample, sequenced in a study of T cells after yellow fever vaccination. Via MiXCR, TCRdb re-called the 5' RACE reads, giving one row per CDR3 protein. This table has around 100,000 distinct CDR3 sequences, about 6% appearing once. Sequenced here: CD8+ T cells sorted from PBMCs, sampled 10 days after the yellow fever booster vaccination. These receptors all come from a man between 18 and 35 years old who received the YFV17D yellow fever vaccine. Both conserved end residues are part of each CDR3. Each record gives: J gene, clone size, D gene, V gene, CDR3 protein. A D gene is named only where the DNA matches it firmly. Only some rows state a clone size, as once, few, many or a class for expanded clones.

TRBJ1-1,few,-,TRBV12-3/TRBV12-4,CASSFAPIFTGDGTEAFF
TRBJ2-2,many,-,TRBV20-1,CSARRRVGGNLANTGELFF
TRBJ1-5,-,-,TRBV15,CATSNQPQHF
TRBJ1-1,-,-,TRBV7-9,CASSLDSGQAFF
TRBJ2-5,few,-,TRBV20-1,CSARDIRGGWETQYF
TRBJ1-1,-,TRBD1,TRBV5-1,CASSLGTLQDRATEAFF
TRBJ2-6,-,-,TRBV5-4,CASSSDSGVGANVLTF
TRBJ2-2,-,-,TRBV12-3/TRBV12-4,CASSRTTGELFF
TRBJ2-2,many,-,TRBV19,CASSIWAGEDTGELFF
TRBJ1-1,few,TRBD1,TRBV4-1,CASSQGRGAGGTEAFF
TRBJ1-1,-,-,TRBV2,CASAGGTEAFF
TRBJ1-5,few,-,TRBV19,CASSLMGAEQPQHF
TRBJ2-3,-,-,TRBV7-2,CASSLGYTGRGDTQYF
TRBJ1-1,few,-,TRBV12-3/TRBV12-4,CASRNSRGTEAFF
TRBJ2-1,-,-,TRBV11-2,CASSLAGGLWEQFF
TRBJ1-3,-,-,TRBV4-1,CASSQEAAGNTIYF
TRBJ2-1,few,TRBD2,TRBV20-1,CSARDRGGVSYNEQFF
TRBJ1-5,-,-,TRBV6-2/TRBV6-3,CASTGPYDGQPQHF